These 29 T cell receptor beta chains originate from one sample sequenced in a study of cytomegalovirus exposure and HLA in healthy donors. Using immunoSEQ multiplex PCR, the repertoire was profiled, and TCRdb retains in-frame clones only, with some absent. The profile covers 150,000 to 250,000 clones, with 84% appearing a single time and 13% taken by the ten largest. Sequencing was done on a sample of PBMCs. All receptors come from a woman aged 25 to 39 in good health and CMV-seropositive.

The rearrangement links TRBV29-1 to TRBJ1-5; 9 bases are shared with TRBD1. The germline CDR1 and CDR2 sequences are SQVTM and ANQGSEA. With V trimmed by 6 bases and J by 7 bases, 4 bases remained unmatched. The CDR3 has 12 amino acids. As DNA, the CDR3 is TGCAGCGTGGGGACAGGGAGGCAGCCCCAGCATTTT. Translating gives CSVGTGRQPQHF.

The chain has TRBV6-5 and TRBJ1-4; D unclear. Per the germline V gene, CDR1 is MNHEY and CDR2 is SVGAGI. The V gene lost 4 bases and the J gene lost 10 bases, with 16 bases spanning the gap. The CDR3 has 14 residues. CDR3 nucleotides: TGTGCCAGCAGTTTCGACCGGACTTATCGAAAACTGTTTTTT. Amino acid sequence: CASSFDRTYRKLFF.

This clone was recorded a few times. CDR3 DNA: TGTGCCAGCAGCTTCCTAACTCCCAACTATGGCTACACCTTC. The encoded protein is CASSFLTPNYGYTF. This chain joins TRBV7-9 and TRBJ1-2; the D is unclear. This CDR3 has 14 residues. Trimming left V 3 bases short and J 2 bases short, with 10 bases between. Germline V gene lookup returns CDR1 SEHNR and CDR2 FQNEAQ (reference sequence).

J is TRBJ2-7 and V is TRBV7-8; TRBD2 aligns across 7 bases. This CDR3 contains 14 residues. The trim removed 0 bases at V and 4 bases at J, leaving 3 bases unmatched. CDR1 is SGHVS and CDR2 is FQNEAQ in the germline V gene. CDR3 coding DNA: TGTGCCAGCAGCTTAGCGGGAGGGCCGTACGAGCAGTACTTC. As protein: CASSLAGGPYEQYF.

The chain uses TRBV25-1 and TRBJ2-7, with 12 bases lining up with TRBD2. Trimming at V came to 4 bases and at J to 2 bases, leaving 12 bases not matched to a gene. This CDR3 spans 18 amino acids. Germline CDR1 is MGHDK and CDR2 is SYGVNS. The CDR3 region has the DNA TGTGCCAGCAGTGGAAGGACTAGCGGGACCGAGGGCACCTACGAGCAGTACTTC. Amino acid sequence: CASSGRTSGTEGTYEQYF.

CDR3 loop: CSADVTGAGTEAFF. CDR3 nucleotide sequence: TGCAGCGCTGACGTAACAGGGGCTGGTACTGAAGCTTTCTTT. The chain combines TRBV29-1 with TRBJ1-1, with TRBD1 identical over 7 bases. The V and J ends lost 7 bases and 5 bases, in that order; junction bases with no gene match: 13. Looked up from germline, CDR1 is SQVTM and CDR2 is ANQGSEA. This CDR3 contains 14 residues.

V and J are TRBV20-1 and TRBJ1-3; possible D gene TRBD1, 6 bases. Germline values: CDR1 DFQATT, CDR2 SNEGSKA (reference sequence). The CDR3 totals 11 residues. Deletions cut 4 bases from V and 6 bases from J, with 7 bases between. CDR3 bases: TGCAGTGCTACAGGGGCAAACACCATATATTTT. Translation: CSATGANTIYF.

The chain has TRBV5-4 and TRBJ1-2, with D perhaps TRBD1 (6 bases). CDR3 length: 16 residues. Germline CDR1 reads SGHNT; CDR2 reads YYREEE (reference sequence). V gave up 3 bases and J gave up 1 base, with 16 bases separating them. Written as DNA, the CDR3 is TGTGCCAGCAGCTCAGGACAGACAGACCGTAACTATGGCTACACCTTC. Its protein product is CASSSGQTDRNYGYTF.

The V and J genes are TRBV10-3 and TRBJ1-3; D call uncertain. In germline, CDR1 is ENHRY, CDR2 SYGVKD. The CDR3 is 10 residues long. V was cut by 11 bases and J by 8 bases, with 10 bases left in between. DNA for the CDR3: TGTGCCGTCCTCGGGGACACCATATATTTT. Encoded protein: CAVLGDTIYF.

This chain connects TRBV6-4 to TRBJ2-1; weak D call: TRBD2 (6 bases). Trimming pared 6 bases from V and 0 bases from J, leaving 12 bases between. The CDR3 sequence is 15 residues long. The germline CDR1 and CDR2 sequences are MRHNA and SNTAGT. This chain's CDR3 is CASRTSPSSYNEQFF. DNA for the CDR3: TGTGCCAGCAGAACTAGCCCGAGCTCCTACAATGAGCAGTTCTTC.

The chain uses TRBV5-1 and TRBJ2-7, with 8 bases fitting TRBD1. Germline trimming cut 2 bases from V and 4 bases from J; bases unmatched to any gene: 8. Germline V gene sequence: CDR1 SGHRS, CDR2 YFSETQ. The CDR3 covers 15 residues. In nucleotides, the CDR3 is TGCGCCAGCAGCTTAACAGGGGGATCGATATACGAGCAGTACTTC. Translation: CASSLTGGSIYEQYF.

The chain links TRBV5-1 to TRBJ1-1; tentative D call: TRBD1 (5 bases). The CDR3 covers 13 residues. The germline V gene has CDR1 SGHRS and CDR2 YFSETQ. Trimming removed 4 bases at V and 1 base at J, with 8 bases between. CDR3 bases: TGCGCCAGCAGCGTCAGGGAGAACACTGAAGCTTTCTTT. The encoded protein is CASSVRENTEAFF.

The chain recombines TRBV2 with TRBJ2-2; 8 bases line up with TRBD1. Trimming cost V 1 base and J 6 bases; bases outside gene matches: 7. The CDR3 is 16 amino acids. The germline V gene has CDR1 SNHLY and CDR2 FYNNEI. DNA of the CDR3: TGTGCCAGCAGTGAAGGAGGACAGGGAAGGGCCGGGGAGCTGTTTTTT. Amino acid sequence: CASSEGGQGRAGELFF. The entire variable domain, with the rest obtained from reference TRBV2 and TRBJ2-2, is as follows: EPEVTQTPSHQVTQMGQEVILRCVPISNHLYFYWYRQILGQKVEFLVSFYNNEISEKSEIFDDQFSVERPDGSNFTLKIRSTKLEDSAMYFCASSEGGQGRAGELFFGEGSRLTVL.

This clone was detected only a few times. J is TRBJ2-7 and V is TRBV9, with TRBD1 identical over 10 bases. The CDR3 length is 16 residues. CDR1 and CDR2 (germline): SGDLS, YYNGEE. V lost 0 bases, J lost 3 bases, and 6 bases stayed unmatched. In DNA form, the CDR3 reads TGTGCCAGCAGCGTAGGGCCCGGGACAGGGGACTACGAGCAGTACTTC. This encodes CASSVGPGTGDYEQYF.

This rearrangement joins TRBV6-1 to TRBJ1-2; 9 nucleotides line up with TRBD1. The CDR3 sequence is 13 residues long. The V gene end was trimmed by 6 bases and the J gene end by 6 bases; junction bases not matched to a gene: 5. The germline V gene encodes CDR1 MNHNS and CDR2 SASEGT. The CDR3, as DNA: TGTGCCAGCAGCGTCACAGGGGGCGATGGCTACACCTTC. Translation gives CASSVTGGDGYTF.

The gene calls are TRBV6-1 and TRBJ2-7; weak D call: TRBD2 (6 bases). CDR1 is MNHNS, CDR2 SASEGT, per germline. The CDR3 loop spans 14 amino acids. Trimming pared 2 bases from V and 5 bases from J, leaving 13 bases between. CDR3: CASSERGREDEQYF. The DNA of the CDR3 is TGTGCCAGCAGTGAACGGGGCAGGGAGGACGAGCAGTACTTC.

This chain connects TRBV11-2 to TRBJ2-3; TRBD1 matches at 10 bases. This CDR3 comprises 16 residues. Germline CDR1 and CDR2: SGHAT and FQNNGV. The J segment lost 1 base and the V segment lost 5 bases, leaving 6 bases of the junction unmatched. CDR3 sequence: CASSGDRGLRTDTQYF. The DNA of the CDR3 is TGTGCCAGCAGCGGGGACAGGGGATTGCGCACAGATACGCAGTATTTT.

The gene calls are TRBV11-1 and TRBJ2-1; TRBD1 aligns across 8 bases. The CDR3 extends over 14 amino acids. The V gene's germline CDR1 is SGHAT and CDR2 FQDESV (reference sequence). Trimming cost V 10 bases and J 4 bases; bases outside gene matches: 9. The CDR3 here is CATSHRTGYNEQFF. The DNA of the CDR3 is TGTGCCACGTCTCATAGGACAGGGTACAATGAGCAGTTCTTC.

The rearrangement joins TRBV6-5 to TRBJ2-7; D possibly corresponds to TRBD2 (5 bases). This CDR3 has 14 residues. Trimming took off 4 bases at V and 0 bases at J, with 10 bases between the two ends. Germline V gives CDR1 MNHEY, CDR2 SVGAGI. The CDR3 region has the DNA TGTGCCAGCAGTTTGGACTTAAACTCCTACGAGCAGTACTTC. This encodes CASSLDLNSYEQYF.

The CDR3 reads CASSVQPGTVHEQFF. In DNA, the CDR3 is TGTGCCAGCAGCGTCCAACCGGGAACGGTCCATGAGCAGTTCTTC. This chain links TRBV7-9 with TRBJ2-1, with D perhaps TRBD2 (5 bases). Trimming removed 5 bases from V and 8 bases from J, with 19 bases in between. This CDR3 is built from 15 residues. Germline-derived CDR1 and CDR2 are SEHNR and FQNEAQ (reference sequence).

This chain joins TRBV19 and TRBJ2-7; D gene unclear. The V gene lost 4 bases and the J gene lost 0 bases, with 22 bases spanning the gap. CDR3 size: 18 residues. From germline, CDR1 is LNHDA and CDR2 SQIVND (reference sequence). CDR3 amino acids: CASSRHDQVYPSSYEQYF. DNA for the CDR3: TGTGCCAGTAGTAGGCACGATCAGGTGTACCCGAGCTCCTACGAGCAGTACTTC.

J is TRBJ2-7 and V is TRBV25-1; a weak D match, TRBD2 (5 bases). Between the trimmed V and J ends, which lost 1 base and 6 bases, there was a span of 7 bases. Germline V lookup: CDR1 MGHDK, CDR2 SYGVNS. CDR3 length: 12 residues. The CDR3 coding sequence is TGTGCCAGCAGTGAATCAGCGGTCGAGCAGTACTTC. Translated: CASSESAVEQYF.

The V and J genes are TRBV25-1 and TRBJ2-7, with no clear D. The germline V gene has CDR1 MGHDK and CDR2 SYGVNS. The CDR3 totals 11 residues. V was clipped by 5 bases and J by 0 bases, with 2 bases between them. The DNA for the CDR3 is TGTGCCAGCAGTCTCTCCTACGAGCAGTACTTC. This encodes CASSLSYEQYF.

The V gene is TRBV27, the J gene TRBJ2-7; D possibly corresponds to TRBD2 (6 bases). The CDR3 runs 13 residues. Trimming stripped 5 bases from V and 4 bases from J, with 12 bases between. Germline CDR1 reads MNHEY; CDR2 reads SMNVEV (reference sequence). The CDR3 loop is CASSRDWRYEQYF. The CDR3 coding sequence is TGTGCCAGCAGTCGGGACTGGCGGTACGAGCAGTACTTC.

This clone showed up just once. This chain links TRBV14 with TRBJ1-1; perhaps TRBD1 as D (5 bases). The CDR3 totals 14 residues. Germline CDR1 and CDR2: SGHDN and FVKESK. Trimming shortened V by 1 base and J by 7 bases, and 13 bases separated the two germline ends. CDR3 residues: CASSQVGYDSEAFF. Here the CDR3 DNA reads TGTGCCAGCAGCCAAGTCGGGTATGACAGTGAAGCTTTCTTT.

This sequence joins TRBV2 and TRBJ1-2; the D gene is possibly TRBD1 (6 bases). V lost 6 bases and J 4 bases, leaving 12 bases between the germline ends. The V gene's germline CDR1 is SNHLY and CDR2 FYNNEI. CDR3 length: 13 residues. In DNA form, the CDR3 reads TGTGCCAGCAGGGGCACAGGGACCTATGGCTACACCTTC. This translates into CASRGTGTYGYTF.

This clone was picked up a small number of times. V and J are TRBV19 and TRBJ1-2, with 7 bases matching TRBD1. CDR3 length: 14 amino acids. J was trimmed by 7 bases and V by 1 base; bases with no gene match: 6. Germline values: CDR1 LNHDA, CDR2 SQIVND (reference sequence). The CDR3 sequence: CASSIGEGASGYTF. For the CDR3, the DNA is TGTGCCAGTAGTATAGGTGAGGGGGCGTCTGGCTACACCTTC.

This sequence joins TRBV30 and TRBJ1-3, with 9 bases aligning to TRBD1. Germline CDR1 and CDR2: GTSNPN and SVGIG (reference sequence). This CDR3 comprises 14 residues. The trim removed 3 bases at V and 3 bases at J, leaving 3 bases unmatched. This CDR3 reads CAWSNRGLGNTIYF. The CDR3 bases are TGTGCCTGGAGCAACAGGGGGCTTGGAAACACCATATATTTT.

This clone has only one observation. The chain carries TRBV18 and TRBJ2-7, with TRBD1 matching 7 bases. V gave up 6 bases and J gave up 2 bases; unmatched junction bases: 10. This CDR3 is 15 amino acids long. Germline V lookup: CDR1 KGHSH, CDR2 LQKENI. CDR3 sequence: CASSPDRALTYEQYF. DNA for the CDR3: TGTGCCAGCTCTCCTGACAGGGCTTTGACCTACGAGCAGTACTTC.